This TCR beta chain appears in the sequencing data of a study of glioma-infiltrating T cells (dated by TCRdb to the mid-2010s). Regarding the research as a whole: Glioma tissue, non-neoplastic brain tissue and matched peripheral blood mononuclear cells were used as sources from which TCR alpha- and beta-chain repertoires were sequenced. The paired cohort comprised three low-grade glioma patients, about eight primary glioblastoma patients and three non-glioma patients contributing non-neoplastic brain tissue. To gauge divergence between tissue and blood T-cell populations, every tissue-infiltrating repertoire was compared against the peripheral blood repertoire from the same patient. Results and caveats for the whole study, not just this receptor: VJ-independent divergence between tissue and blood was found to be below expectation in non-neoplastic patients but above expectation in all gliomas, particularly low-grade gliomas. Very few CDR3 sequences were shared between tissue and blood, attributed to high CDR3 diversity and limited sampling. Group comparisons rested on small numbers: three non-neoplastic, three low-grade glioma and several glioblastoma patients.

This clonotype was counted only a few times. Its specific antigen is unknown. No base quality values were provided; no much bigger clone lies one nucleotide off. TCR alpha and beta CDR3 regions were amplified with the iRepertoire nested amplicon-rescue multiplex PCR (arm-PCR) platform from RNA. One-step reverse transcription and amplification used roughly 100-400 ng of tissue mRNA or PBMC total RNA as input. Following bead purification, Illumina adapters were added through a secondary multiplex PCR, and the libraries were then gel-purified between 200 and 400 bp. Internal 6-nucleotide barcodes were carried by the libraries and were used for demultiplexing. Libraries were sequenced on an Illumina MiSeq with 2x220 or 2x250 nucleotide paired-end reads. In the authors' own workflow: Paired reads were merged with FLASH 1.2.11 and aligned to the GRCh37 human genome with BWA-MEM before extracting TRA and TRB reads. For V and J assignment, an IMGT-derived reference of cassette sequences and CDR3 motifs that included pseudogenes was used. Reads were translated in three frames, and productive CDR3s were defined by a C…FGXG motif without stop codons. Clonotypes were defined as unique combinations of V-J cassette pair and CDR3 amino acid sequence. Reads were filtered by Hamming distance, thresholded by each sample's sequence error rate in mapped regions. TCRdb reprocessed the public reads (quality trimming at Q25 with fastp, clone calling with MiXCR) and kept in-frame beta chains. Duplicate CDR3 protein sequences are folded into a single record with the most common DNA and genes. V and J calls and clone size were set by TCRdb, not the authors. In this sample the table shows about 200,000 distinct CDR3 sequences, about 32% of which occur a single time. The leading ten clones occupy over 20% of the sample.

Trimming removed 2 bases from V and 1 base from J, leaving 8 bases between the germline ends. There are 14 amino acids in the CDR3, from cysteine to phenylalanine inclusive. Kept here is only the CDR3 DNA, which spans 42 bases and is read in frame from base 1. CDR1 KGHSH and CDR2 LQKENI are derived from the germline V gene. The sequenced sample consisted of glioma tissue, nonneoplastic brain tissue, or PBMCs (not recorded which). The receptor was isolated from a human donor with low-grade glioma or glioblastoma, undergoing nonglioma brain surgery, or in good health (not recorded which). Here the chain combines TRBV18 and TRBJ1-1; no D gene call is confident. At the DNA level, the sequence is TGTGCCAGCTCACCAAAAGCCGGGAACACTGAAGCTTTCTTT. It encodes CASSPKAGNTEAFF.